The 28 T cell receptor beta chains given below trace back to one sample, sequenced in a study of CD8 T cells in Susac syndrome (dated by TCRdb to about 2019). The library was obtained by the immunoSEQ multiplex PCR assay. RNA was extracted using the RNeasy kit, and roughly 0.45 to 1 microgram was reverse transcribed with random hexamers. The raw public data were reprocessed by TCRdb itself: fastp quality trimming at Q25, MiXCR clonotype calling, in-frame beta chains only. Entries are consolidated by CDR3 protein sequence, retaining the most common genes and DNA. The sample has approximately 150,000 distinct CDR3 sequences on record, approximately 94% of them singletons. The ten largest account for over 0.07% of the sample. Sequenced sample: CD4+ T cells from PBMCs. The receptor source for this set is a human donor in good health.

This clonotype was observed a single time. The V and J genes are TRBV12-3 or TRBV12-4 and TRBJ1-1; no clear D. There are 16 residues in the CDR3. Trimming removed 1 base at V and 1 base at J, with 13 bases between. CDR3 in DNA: TGTGCCAGCAGTTTAGAGGTCGGGGTCGGGAACACTGAAGCTTTCTTT. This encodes CASSLEVGVGNTEAFF.

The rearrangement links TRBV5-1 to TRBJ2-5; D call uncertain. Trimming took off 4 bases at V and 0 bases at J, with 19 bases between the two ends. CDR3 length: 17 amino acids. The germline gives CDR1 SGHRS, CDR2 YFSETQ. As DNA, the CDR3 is TGCGCCAGCAGCCCCGTCCTAGTTACGAGGAACCAAGAGACCCAGTACTTC. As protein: CASSPVLVTRNQETQYF.

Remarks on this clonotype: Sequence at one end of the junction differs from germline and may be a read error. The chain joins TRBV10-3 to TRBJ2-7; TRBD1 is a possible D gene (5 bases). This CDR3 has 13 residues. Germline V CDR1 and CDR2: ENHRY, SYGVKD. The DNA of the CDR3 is TGTGCCATCGGTGACCCAGGGTCCCTCAGCCAGAGCTTC. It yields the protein CAIGDPGSLSQSF.

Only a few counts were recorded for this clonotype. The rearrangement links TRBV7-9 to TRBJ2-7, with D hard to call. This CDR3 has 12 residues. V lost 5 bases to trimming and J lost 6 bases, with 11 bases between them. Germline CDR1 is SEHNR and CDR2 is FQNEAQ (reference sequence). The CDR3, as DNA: TGTGCCAGCAGCCTCATATTGGGCGAGCAGTACTTC. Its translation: CASSLILGEQYF.

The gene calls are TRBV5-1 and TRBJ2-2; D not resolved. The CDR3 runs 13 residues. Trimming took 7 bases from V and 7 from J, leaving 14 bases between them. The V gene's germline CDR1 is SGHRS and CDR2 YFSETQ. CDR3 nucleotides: TGCGCCAGCGGCAGGCCCGATAGCGGGGAGCTGTTTTTT. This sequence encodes CASGRPDSGELFF.

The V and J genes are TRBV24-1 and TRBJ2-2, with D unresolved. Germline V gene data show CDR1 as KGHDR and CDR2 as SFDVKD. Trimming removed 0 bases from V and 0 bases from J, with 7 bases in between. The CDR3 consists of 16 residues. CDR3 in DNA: TGTGCCACCAGTGATTTGCCCCCCTCGAACACCGGGGAGCTGTTTTTT. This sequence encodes CATSDLPPSNTGELFF.

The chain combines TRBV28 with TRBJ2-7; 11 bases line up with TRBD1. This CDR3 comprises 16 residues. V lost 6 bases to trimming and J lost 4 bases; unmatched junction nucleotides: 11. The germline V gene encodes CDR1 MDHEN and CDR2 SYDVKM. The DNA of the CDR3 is TGTGCCAGCAGCCATAGATCCGGGACAGGGGGGTACGAGCAGTACTTC. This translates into CASSHRSGTGGYEQYF.

The CDR3 spells CASSHLGQGSTEAFF. The CDR3 DNA reads as TGCGCCAGCAGCCACTTAGGACAGGGGAGCACTGAAGCTTTCTTT. The chain carries TRBV4-1 and TRBJ1-1; 9 positions match TRBD1. V lost 3 bases, J lost 4 bases, and 6 bases stayed unmatched. Per the germline V gene, CDR1 is MGHRA and CDR2 is YSYEKL. There are 15 residues in the CDR3.

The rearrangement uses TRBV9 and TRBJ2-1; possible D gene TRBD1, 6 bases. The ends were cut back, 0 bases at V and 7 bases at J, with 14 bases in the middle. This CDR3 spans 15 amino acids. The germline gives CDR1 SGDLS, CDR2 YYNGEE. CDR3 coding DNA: TGTGCCAGCAGCGTAGCAGGGCAGGGGAAGAATGAGCAGTTCTTC. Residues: CASSVAGQGKNEQFF. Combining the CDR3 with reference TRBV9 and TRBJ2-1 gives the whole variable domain DSGVTQTPKHLITATGQRVTLRCSPRSGDLSVYWYQQSLDQGLQFLIQYYNGEERAKGNILERFSAQQFPDLHSELNLSSLELGDSALYFCASSVAGQGKNEQFFGPGTRLTVL.

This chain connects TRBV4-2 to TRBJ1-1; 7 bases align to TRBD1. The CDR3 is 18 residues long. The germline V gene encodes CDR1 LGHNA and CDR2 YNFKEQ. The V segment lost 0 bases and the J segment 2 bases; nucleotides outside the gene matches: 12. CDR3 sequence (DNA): TGTGCCAGCAGCCAAGATCCAGGGGGGGGAAGGGCCAACACTGAAGCTTTCTTT. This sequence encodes CASSQDPGGGRANTEAFF.

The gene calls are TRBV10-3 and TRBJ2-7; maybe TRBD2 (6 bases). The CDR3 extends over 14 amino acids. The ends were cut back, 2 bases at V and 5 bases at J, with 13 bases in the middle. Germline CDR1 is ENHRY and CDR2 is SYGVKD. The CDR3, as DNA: TGTGCCATCAGTGAGGGGAGCGGGCTAAACGAGCAGTACTTC. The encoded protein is CAISEGSGLNEQYF.

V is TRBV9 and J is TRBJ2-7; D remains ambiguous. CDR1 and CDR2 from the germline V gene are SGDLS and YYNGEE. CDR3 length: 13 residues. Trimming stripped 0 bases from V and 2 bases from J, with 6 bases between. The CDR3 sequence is CASSVGNTYEQYF. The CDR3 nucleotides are TGTGCCAGCAGCGTAGGTAATACCTACGAGCAGTACTTC.

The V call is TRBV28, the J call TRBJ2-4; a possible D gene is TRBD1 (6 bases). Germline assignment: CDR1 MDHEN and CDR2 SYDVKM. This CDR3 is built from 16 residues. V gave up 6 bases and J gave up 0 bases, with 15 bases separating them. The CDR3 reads CASSLDSSIAKNIQYF. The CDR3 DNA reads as TGTGCCAGCAGCCTGGACAGCTCTATAGCCAAAAACATTCAGTACTTC.

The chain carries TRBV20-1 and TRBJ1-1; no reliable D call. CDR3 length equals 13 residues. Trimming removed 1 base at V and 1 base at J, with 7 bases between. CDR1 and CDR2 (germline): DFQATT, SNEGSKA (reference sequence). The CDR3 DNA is TGCAGTGCTAGAGGACATAGGAACACTGAAGCTTTCTTT. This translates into CSARGHRNTEAFF.

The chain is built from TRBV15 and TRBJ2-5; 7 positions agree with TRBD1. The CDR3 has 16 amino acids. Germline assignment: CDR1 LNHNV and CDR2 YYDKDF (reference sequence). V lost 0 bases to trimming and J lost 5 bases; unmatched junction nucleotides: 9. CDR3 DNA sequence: TGTGCCACCAGCAGAGATCGGAGACAGGGATGGGAGACCCAGTACTTC. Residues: CATSRDRRQGWETQYF.

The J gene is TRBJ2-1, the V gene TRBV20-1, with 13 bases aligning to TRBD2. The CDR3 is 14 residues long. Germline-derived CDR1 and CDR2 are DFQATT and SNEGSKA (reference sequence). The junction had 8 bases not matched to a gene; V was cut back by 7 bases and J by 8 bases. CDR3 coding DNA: TGCAGTGGCCCGGGACTAGCGGGATACGATGAGCAGTTCTTC. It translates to CSGPGLAGYDEQFF.

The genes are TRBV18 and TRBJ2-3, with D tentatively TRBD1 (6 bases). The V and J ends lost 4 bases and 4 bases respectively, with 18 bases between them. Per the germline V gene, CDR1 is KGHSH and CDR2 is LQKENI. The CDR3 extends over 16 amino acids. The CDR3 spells CASSRAGAGSADTQYF. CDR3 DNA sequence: TGTGCCAGCTCACGGGCAGGGGCAGGCTCGGCAGATACGCAGTATTTT.

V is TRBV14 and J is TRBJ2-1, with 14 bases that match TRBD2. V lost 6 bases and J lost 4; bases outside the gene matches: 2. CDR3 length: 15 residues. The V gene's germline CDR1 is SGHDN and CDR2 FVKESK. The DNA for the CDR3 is TGTGCCAGCAGTCGACTAGCGGGAGGGTACAATGAGCAGTTCTTC. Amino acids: CASSRLAGGYNEQFF.

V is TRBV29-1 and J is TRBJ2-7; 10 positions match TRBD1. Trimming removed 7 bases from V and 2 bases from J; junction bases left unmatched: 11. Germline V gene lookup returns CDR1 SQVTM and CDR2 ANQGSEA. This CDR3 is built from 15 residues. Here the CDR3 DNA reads TGCAGCGCCCTCTCTGACAGGGGGCAACCCTACGAGCAGTACTTC. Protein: CSALSDRGQPYEQYF.

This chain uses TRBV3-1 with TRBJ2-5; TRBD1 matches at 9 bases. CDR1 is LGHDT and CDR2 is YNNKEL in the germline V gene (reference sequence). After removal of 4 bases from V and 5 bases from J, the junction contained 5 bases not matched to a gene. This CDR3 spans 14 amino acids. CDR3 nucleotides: TGTGCCAGCAGCCCCTTGACAGGGGGGGAGACCCAGTACTTC. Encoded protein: CASSPLTGGETQYF.

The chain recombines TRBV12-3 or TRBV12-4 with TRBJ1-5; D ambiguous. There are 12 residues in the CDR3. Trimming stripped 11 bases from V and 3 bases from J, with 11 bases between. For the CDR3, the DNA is TGTGCCTGCTCCCGCTACAATCAGCCCCAGCATTTT. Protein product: CACSRYNQPQHF.

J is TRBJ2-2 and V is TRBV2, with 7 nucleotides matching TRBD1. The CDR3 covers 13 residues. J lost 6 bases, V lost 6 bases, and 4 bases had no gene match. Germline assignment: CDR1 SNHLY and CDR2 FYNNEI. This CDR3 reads CASRLGGSGELFF. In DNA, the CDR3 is TGTGCCAGCAGGCTAGGGGGCTCCGGGGAGCTGTTTTTT.

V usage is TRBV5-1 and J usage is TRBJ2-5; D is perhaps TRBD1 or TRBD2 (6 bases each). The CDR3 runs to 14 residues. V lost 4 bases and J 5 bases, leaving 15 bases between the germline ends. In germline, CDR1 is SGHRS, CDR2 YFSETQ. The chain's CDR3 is CASSLSGGGETQYF. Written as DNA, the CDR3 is TGCGCCAGCAGCCTTAGCGGAGGGGGGGAGACCCAGTACTTC.

CDR3 nucleotide sequence: TGTGCCAGCAGCCAGGGTGGCACCGGGGAGCTGTTTTTT. Protein product: CASSQGGTGELFF. The chain joins TRBV3-1 to TRBJ2-2; unclear D gene. From germline, CDR1 is LGHDT and CDR2 YNNKEL (reference sequence). Trimming pared 3 bases from V and 4 bases from J, leaving 6 bases between. The CDR3 is 13 amino acids.

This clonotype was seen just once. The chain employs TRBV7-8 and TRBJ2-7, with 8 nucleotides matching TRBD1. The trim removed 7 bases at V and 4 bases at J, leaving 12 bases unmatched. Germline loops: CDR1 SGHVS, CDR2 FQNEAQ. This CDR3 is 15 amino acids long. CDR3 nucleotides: TGTGCCAGCACCATCCGACAGGGGCTTGGGTACGAGCAGTACTTC. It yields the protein CASTIRQGLGYEQYF.

The CDR3 reads CASSSLRQAGTGELFF. The DNA for the CDR3 is TGTGCCAGCAGTTCCCTCCGTCAGGCGGGCACCGGGGAGCTGTTTTTT. This chain connects TRBV28 to TRBJ2-2, with a weak D call TRBD2 (5 bases). There are 16 residues in the CDR3. V gave up 4 bases and J gave up 4 bases, with 16 bases separating them. Looked up from germline, CDR1 is MDHEN and CDR2 is SYDVKM.

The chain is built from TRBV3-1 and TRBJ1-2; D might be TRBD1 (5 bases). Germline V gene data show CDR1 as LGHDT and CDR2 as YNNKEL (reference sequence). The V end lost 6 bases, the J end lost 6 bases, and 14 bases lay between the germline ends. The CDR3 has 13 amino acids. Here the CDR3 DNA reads TGTGCCAGCAGTCCTCAGGGTGTGGATGGCTACACCTTC. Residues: CASSPQGVDGYTF. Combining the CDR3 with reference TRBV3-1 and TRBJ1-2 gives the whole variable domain DTAVSQTPKYLVTQMGNDKSIKCEQNLGHDTMYWYKQDSKKFLKIMFSYNNKELIINETVPNRFSPKSPDKAHLNLHINSLELGDSAVYFCASSPQGVDGYTFGSGTRLTVV.

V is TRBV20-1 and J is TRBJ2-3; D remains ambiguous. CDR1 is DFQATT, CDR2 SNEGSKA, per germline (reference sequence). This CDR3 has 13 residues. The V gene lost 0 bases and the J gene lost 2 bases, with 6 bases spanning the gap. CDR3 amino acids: CSARDQATDTQYF. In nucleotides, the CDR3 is TGCAGTGCTAGAGATCAGGCCACAGATACGCAGTATTTT.